This T cell receptor (beta chain) was sequenced for a study of T cell clonality in common variable immunodeficiency. The table came from immunoSEQ multiplex PCR; TCRdb's copy has only in-frame clones and leaves some out. This sample comprises about 35,000 clones, none seen once only. This clone appeared a few times. Its antigen is not known. Study results and caveats: CVID patient heterogeneity limited repertoire-clinical complication correlations.

This receptor was obtained from a person aged 18-70 years in good health. The sample consisted of peripheral blood mononuclear cells.

The DNA read from the CDR3 is TGTGCCAGCAGCTCTGCCCTAGAGCTAGCCAAAAACATT. Translated, it gives CASSSALELAKNI. The full CDR3 sequence reads CASSSALELAKNIQYF. The chain employs TRBV7-6 and TRBJ2-4, with D uncertain. Read coverage stops 3 residues before the CDR3 terminus; the germline J gene supplies the remainder. There are 16 residues in the CDR3. Germline V gives CDR1 SGHVS, CDR2 FNYEAQ. With 4 bases removed from V and 0 bases from J, the gap between germline ends came to 13 bases.